The 26 T cell receptor beta chains in this list originate from one sample, sequenced in a study of shared clonotypes between healthy human individuals. TCRdb keeps only in-frame clones here, not all; method: immunoSEQ multiplex PCR. The sample holds roughly 2.4 million clones, around 95% seen once. Sample: naive CD4+ T cells sorted from blood. Described subset: CD45RA+ positively selected. The receptors stem from a man aged 18-30 years in good health.

This clone was seen only once. The chain has TRBV10-3 and TRBJ1-4; tentatively, D is TRBD1 (5 bases). Trimming pared 4 bases from V and 5 bases from J, leaving 14 bases between. This CDR3 spans 15 amino acids. CDR1 is ENHRY, CDR2 SYGVKD, per germline. The CDR3 sequence is CAISGGDRINEKLFF. CDR3 DNA sequence: TGTGCCATCAGTGGGGGAGACAGAATCAATGAAAAACTGTTTTTT.

In the case of this clone: Being one base from a much bigger clone, this may be a read error. The chain carries TRBV13 and TRBJ1-2; 7 bases align to TRBD1. From germline, CDR1 is PRHDT and CDR2 FYEKMQ (reference sequence). J lost 2 bases, V lost 3 bases, and 0 bases had no gene match. The CDR3 has 13 residues. The CDR3 nucleotides read TGTGCCAGCAGCTTGGGACAGAACTATGGCTACACCTTC. This encodes CASSLGQNYGYTF.

This chain uses TRBV7-9 with TRBJ2-1; the D gene could be TRBD1 or TRBD2 (5 bases each). The germline V gene has CDR1 SEHNR and CDR2 FQNEAQ (reference sequence). The CDR3 extends over 13 amino acids. V was shortened by 2 bases and J by 10 bases, with 12 bases between the two germline ends. The CDR3 region has the DNA TGTGCCAGCAGCTTATCTACCGGGGCCGAGCAGTTCTTC. Residues: CASSLSTGAEQFF.

The chain couples TRBV7-8 to TRBJ2-7; D gene ambiguous. Germline V gene sequence: CDR1 SGHVS, CDR2 FQNEAQ. The CDR3 extends over 13 amino acids. The V gene lost 5 bases and the J gene lost 2 bases, with 10 bases spanning the gap. The CDR3 nucleotides are TGTGCCAGCAGCCCCCGCGTGACCTACGAGCAGTACTTC. Translating it yields CASSPRVTYEQYF.

The CDR3 nucleotides are TGCGCCAGCTTTTCCGTGAACACTGAAGCTTTCTTT. Translated, it gives CASFSVNTEAFF. The V gene is TRBV10-2, the J gene TRBJ1-1, with D unresolved. The germline V and J ends were trimmed by 8 bases and 0 bases, with 7 bases remaining between them. The germline gives CDR1 WSHSY, CDR2 SAAADI. This CDR3 is 12 amino acids long.

V usage is TRBV27 and J usage is TRBJ2-7, with 8 bases that match TRBD1. CDR1 and CDR2 (germline): MNHEY, SMNVEV (reference sequence). The CDR3 runs to 16 residues. V was pared by 0 bases and J by 2 bases, with 6 bases of the junction left unmatched. For the CDR3, the DNA is TGTGCCAGCAGTTTATCGTGGGCAGGGGGCCCCTACGAGCAGTACTTC. It yields the protein CASSLSWAGGPYEQYF.

This chain links TRBV11-2 with TRBJ2-1, with D unclear. This CDR3 is 14 amino acids long. Germline assignment: CDR1 SGHAT and CDR2 FQNNGV. Trimming removed 4 bases at V and 4 bases at J, with 11 bases between. The CDR3 DNA sequence: TGTGCCAGCAGCTCGATACGCCAATACAATGAGCAGTTCTTC. Its protein is CASSSIRQYNEQFF. Full variable domain (remainder filled in from reference TRBV11-2 and TRBJ2-1): EAGVAQSPRYKIIEKRQSVAFWCNPISGHATLYWYQQILGQGPKLLIQFQNNGVVDDSQLPKDRFSAERLKGVDSTLKIQPAKLEDSAVYLCASSSIRQYNEQFFGPGTRLTVL.

This clone has a single count. The V call is TRBV10-2, the J call TRBJ1-6, with 8 bases matching TRBD1. The CDR3 spans 14 residues. After removal of 8 bases from V and 9 bases from J, the junction contained 9 bases not matched to a gene. CDR1 and CDR2 from the germline V gene are WSHSY and SAAADI. The CDR3 coding sequence is TGCGCCAGCCGGACAGGGACGAATCTTTCACCCCTCCACTTT. This sequence encodes CASRTGTNLSPLHF.

This clone has a handful of counts. As DNA, the CDR3 is TGTGCCAGCAAGGATGACAAGAGGATTACCGCTGAAGCTTTCTTT. Residues: CASKDDKRITAEAFF. The genes are TRBV2 and TRBJ1-1; no firm D call. From germline, CDR1 is SNHLY and CDR2 FYNNEI. The V end was cut by 7 bases, the J end by 6 bases, with 21 bases between. CDR3 size: 15 residues.

The chain combines TRBV11-2 with TRBJ2-5; 11 nucleotides agree with TRBD2. V was pared by 4 bases and J by 5 bases, with 15 bases of the junction left unmatched. CDR3 length equals 18 residues. Germline CDR1 and CDR2: SGHAT and FQNNGV. DNA of the CDR3: TGTGCCAGCAGCTCACCACCGAAAATAGCGGGAGGGCCGGAGACCCAGTACTTC. This translates into CASSSPPKIAGGPETQYF.

This clone was observed once. The chain is built from TRBV2 and TRBJ2-1, with 7 bases aligning to TRBD1. The CDR3 length is 11 residues. V shed 9 bases and J 5 bases; nucleotides not matched to a gene: 1. Germline CDR1 is SNHLY and CDR2 is FYNNEI. The CDR3 nucleotides read TGTGCCAGGGGACAGCACAATGAGCAGTTCTTC. Its translation is CARGQHNEQFF.

As regards this clone: Additional DNA sequences in this sample encode the identical CDR3. V usage is TRBV7-9 and J usage is TRBJ1-2; TRBD1 matches 8 bases. Trimming removed 2 bases from V and 4 bases from J; junction bases left unmatched: 0. The CDR3 runs 13 residues. CDR1 and CDR2 (germline): SEHNR, FQNEAQ (reference sequence). CDR3 protein: CASSLQGAYGYTF. The DNA of the CDR3 is TGTGCCAGCAGCTTACAGGGGGCCTATGGCTACACCTTC. The whole variable domain, filled in from reference TRBV7-9 and TRBJ1-2, reads DTGVSQNPRHKITKRGQNVTFRCDPISEHNRLYWYRQTLGQGPEFLTYFQNEAQLEKSRLLSDRFSAERPKGSFSTLEIQRTEQGDSAMYLCASSLQGAYGYTFGSGTRLTVV.

The genes are TRBV7-3 and TRBJ2-2; 8 bases are shared with TRBD1. This CDR3 has 15 residues. Per the germline V gene, CDR1 is SGHTA and CDR2 is FQGTGA. V was pared by 5 bases and J by 2 bases, with 4 bases of the junction left unmatched. CDR3 sequence (DNA): TGTGCCAGCAGCCCGACAGGGGAAAACACCGGGGAGCTGTTTTTT. Its translation is CASSPTGENTGELFF.

Concerning this clone: Other DNA sequences in this specimen translate into the identical CDR3. The chain joins TRBV5-1 to TRBJ2-7; 14 bases line up with TRBD2. Per germline, CDR1 SGHRS and CDR2 YFSETQ. Losses at the gene ends were 4 bases for V and 0 bases for J; bases not matched to a gene: 3. The CDR3 length is 16 residues. The CDR3 bases are TGCGCCAGCAGCCCAGGGACTAGCGGGGGCTCCTACGAGCAGTACTTC. This translates into CASSPGTSGGSYEQYF.

The J gene is TRBJ2-3, the V gene TRBV5-1; a weak D match, TRBD1 (5 bases). Germline assignment: CDR1 SGHRS and CDR2 YFSETQ. Trimming cost V 4 bases and J 1 base, with 13 bases left between them. The CDR3 extends over 15 amino acids. CDR3 loop: CASSPDLGGTDTQYF. The CDR3 region has the DNA TGCGCCAGCAGCCCCGACCTAGGGGGCACAGATACGCAGTATTTT.

Comments on this clone: The same CDR3 also results from other DNA sequences found in this sample. The J gene is TRBJ1-1, the V gene TRBV29-1; TRBD1 might be the D (5 bases). Germline assignment: CDR1 SQVTM and CDR2 ANQGSEA. V was pared by 6 bases and J by 3 bases, with 11 bases between. The CDR3 contains 12 residues. CDR3 sequence reads: CSVSRVDTEAFF. The CDR3 DNA sequence: TGCAGCGTCTCCAGGGTTGACACTGAAGCTTTCTTT.

The rearrangement joins TRBV27 to TRBJ1-2; no definite D call. Germline-derived CDR1 and CDR2 are MNHEY and SMNVEV (reference sequence). V was clipped by 5 bases and J by 8 bases, with 12 bases between them. There are 12 residues in the CDR3. This CDR3 is CASSGPPGGYTF. The CDR3 DNA follows: TGTGCCAGCAGTGGGCCTCCGGGGGGCTACACCTTC.

J is TRBJ1-5 and V is TRBV28; possibly TRBD1 for D (5 bases). CDR3 length equals 14 residues. Between the trimmed V and J ends, which lost 7 bases and 2 bases, there was a span of 12 bases. CDR1 MDHEN and CDR2 SYDVKM come from the germline V gene. The CDR3 nucleotides read TGTGCCAGCACTAGGAGGGGTGGCAATCAGCCCCAGCATTTT. As protein: CASTRRGGNQPQHF.

The V call is TRBV7-2, the J call TRBJ1-1; TRBD1 might be the D (5 bases). CDR1 and CDR2 from the germline V gene are SGHTA and FQGNSA. The ends were cut back, 4 bases at V and 4 bases at J, with 10 bases in the middle. The CDR3 contains 13 residues. This chain's CDR3 is CASSSGMFTEAFF. The CDR3 DNA reads TGTGCCAGCAGCTCAGGGATGTTCACTGAAGCTTTCTTT.

The chain combines TRBV29-1 with TRBJ1-1; maybe TRBD1 (5 bases). The V gene lost 3 bases and the J gene lost 5 bases, with 16 bases spanning the gap. In germline, CDR1 is SQVTM, CDR2 ANQGSEA. CDR3 length: 14 residues. DNA of the CDR3: TGCAGCGTTGAGGGGACGGCTCCTGGGACTGAAGCTTTCTTT. Protein product: CSVEGTAPGTEAFF.

This chain links TRBV10-3 with TRBJ2-5; D is ambiguous. The germline V and J ends were trimmed by 0 bases and 5 bases, with 13 bases remaining between them. The germline CDR1 and CDR2 sequences are ENHRY and SYGVKD. This CDR3 contains 15 residues. CDR3 amino acids: CAISESPGLRETQYF. The CDR3 DNA follows: TGTGCCATCAGTGAGTCGCCGGGTTTGAGGGAGACCCAGTACTTC.

The sample holds one count of this clone. The V call is TRBV27, the J call TRBJ2-2; 7 positions match TRBD1. Trimming removed 0 bases from V and 5 bases from J; junction bases left unmatched: 12. From germline, CDR1 is MNHEY and CDR2 SMNVEV (reference sequence). CDR3 length: 18 residues. The CDR3, as DNA: TGTGCCAGCAGTTTATCGGTTCGGGCAGGGGGTGCGACCGGGGAGCTGTTTTTT. Amino acids: CASSLSVRAGGATGELFF.

CDR3 protein: CASSLDPYEGNEQFF. The CDR3 region has the DNA TGTGCCAGCAGCTTAGATCCGTACGAGGGCAATGAGCAGTTCTTC. The chain combines TRBV11-2 with TRBJ2-1; D might be TRBD2 (5 bases). Germline V CDR1 and CDR2: SGHAT, FQNNGV. Trimming shortened V by 0 bases and J by 6 bases, and 12 bases separated the two germline ends. This CDR3 is 15 amino acids long.

The gene calls are TRBV6-6 and TRBJ2-2; perhaps TRBD1 as D (6 bases). The V gene's germline CDR1 is MNHNY and CDR2 SVGAGI (reference sequence). The CDR3 contains 15 residues. Trimming shortened V by 4 bases and J by 5 bases, and 14 bases separated the two germline ends. CDR3 loop: CASSSDRSRTGELFF. Here the CDR3 DNA reads TGTGCCAGCAGTTCTGACAGGTCTAGGACCGGGGAGCTGTTTTTT.

The chain has TRBV9 and TRBJ2-1, with unresolved D. The CDR3 covers 15 residues. The V gene lost 0 bases and the J gene lost 5 bases, with 12 bases spanning the gap. Germline V gene lookup returns CDR1 SGDLS and CDR2 YYNGEE. The CDR3 is CASSVVPGPNNEQFF. CDR3 DNA: TGTGCCAGCAGCGTAGTTCCGGGCCCGAACAATGAGCAGTTCTTC.

This clone was observed a few times. The chain combines TRBV2 with TRBJ1-2; possible D gene TRBD1, 5 bases. CDR1 is SNHLY, CDR2 FYNNEI, per germline. V lost 1 base and J lost 5, with 8 bases in between. The CDR3 length is 13 residues. CDR3 sequence (DNA): TGTGCCAGCAGTGAAGATTGGGGGTATGGCTACACCTTC. Its protein is CASSEDWGYGYTF.